The present TCR beta chain was sequenced within a study of blood T cell repertoires in COVID-19. Study-level information: The United States, Italy and Spain were the sources of the acute and convalescent COVID-19 samples. T cells, B-cell-depleted T cells, or PBMCs provided the cDNA or gDNA that served as material.

This table comes from immunoSEQ multiplex PCR, and its TCRdb copy is limited to in-frame clones, with some not included. The table includes about 240,000 clones, roughly 76% detected once. V shed 6 bases, J shed 7 bases, and the junction held 7 bases outside the gene matches. The CDR3 loop spans 15 amino acids. Germline V lookup: CDR1 MNHEY, CDR2 SVGEGT. Enrolled during active infection, Seattle patients were then followed longitudinally. The chain combines TRBV6-2 or TRBV6-3 with TRBJ2-5; 14 bases are shared with TRBD2. Sequencing was carried out using peripheral blood. The TCR sequence derives from a woman of 80 years or more with COVID-19, enrolled during active disease. The CDR3 sequence: CASSTGLAGGGTQYF. CDR3 in DNA: TGTGCCAGCAGCACCGGACTAGCGGGAGGAGGGACCCAGTACTTC.